These T cell receptor beta chains were read from a single sample in a study of blood T cell repertoires in COVID-19. Data came from immunoSEQ multiplex PCR; TCRdb stores just in-frame clones and leaves some out. Of fewer than 300,000 clones listed, 75% to 90% were seen once; the top ten hold roughly 8.6%. Sequenced material: PBMCs or T cells enriched from blood (not recorded which). These receptor sequences come from a man between 40 and 49 years old who had recovered from COVID-19. The CDR3 runs from the conserved cysteine through the conserved F or W. The order of the fields is J gene, clone size, V gene, D gene, CDR3 DNA, CDR3 protein. A D gene is named only where the DNA matches it firmly. The size of a clone is reported for some rows only, either as once, few or many, or as a class for expanded clones.

>TRBJ2-1|.|TRBV30|.
TGTGCCTGGAGTGTAGAGGGGACATGGGGGACCAATGAGCAGTTCTTC
CAWSVEGTWGTNEQFF
>TRBJ2-1|once|TRBV19|TRBD1
TGTGCCAGTAGTATCCAGGGACAGGGATGGTATGAGCAGTTCTTC
CASSIQGQGWYEQFF
>TRBJ1-1|once|TRBV12-3/TRBV12-4|.
TGTGCCAGCAGCCGGACGGGGGCTTTCTTT
CASSRTGAFF
>TRBJ2-7|.|TRBV25-1|.
TGTGCCAGCAGTGATCCGGCAGGGGATACCTACGAGCAGTACTTC
CASSDPAGDTYEQYF
>TRBJ2-2|.|TRBV29-1|.
TGCAGCGTTGAAACCCGGGGGGCCACCGGGGAGCTGTTTTTT
CSVETRGATGELFF
>TRBJ2-3|once|TRBV28|.
TGTGCCAGCATCCTGGGAGAGGGTGCAGATACGCAGTATTTT
CASILGEGADTQYF
>TRBJ2-7|.|TRBV5-4|.
TGTGCCAGCAGCTTATGTCTGGAGTACGAGCAGTACTTC
CASSLCLEYEQYF
>TRBJ1-5|.|TRBV28|.
TGTGCCAGCAGTTCCCAGGGGCCCCGAAGTGATCAGCCCCAGCATTTT
CASSSQGPRSDQPQHF
>TRBJ2-3|.|TRBV14|.
TGTGCCAGCAGCCTGCGGGGGCCCTACACAGATACGCAGTATTTT
CASSLRGPYTDTQYF
>TRBJ2-3|.|TRBV4-3|TRBD2
TGCGCCAGCAGCCAAGACCAGCTAGCGGGAGGGACCGATACGCAGTATTTT
CASSQDQLAGGTDTQYF
>TRBJ1-1|.|TRBV19|.
TGTGCCAGTAGTATAGATCTGGCGACAGCTATGAACACTGAAGCTTTCTTT
CASSIDLATAMNTEAFF
>TRBJ2-4|.|TRBV7-2|.
TGTGCCAGCAGCTTAGTCGTTCCCGGGGGACTCAAAAACATTCAGTACTTC
CASSLVVPGGLKNIQYF
>TRBJ2-3|.|TRBV27|.
TGTGCCAGCAGTTTATCTGGAGACTTACGCACAGATACGCAGTATTTT
CASSLSGDLRTDTQYF
>TRBJ1-6|.|TRBV19|.
TGTGCCAGTAGCTCCCAGGGTAATTCACCCCTCCACTTT
CASSSQGNSPLHF
>TRBJ2-5|.|TRBV18|TRBD2
TGTGCCAGCTCACCACGACTAGCGGTCTTCCAAGAGACCCAGTACTTC
CASSPRLAVFQETQYF
>TRBJ1-2|.|TRBV5-5|TRBD1
TGTGCCAGCAGCCCCGGGACAGGGGGACTGAGGGGCTACACCTTC
CASSPGTGGLRGYTF
>TRBJ2-1|.|TRBV5-1|.
TGCGCCAGCAGCACCGGAGGGACCAATGAGCAGTTCTTC
CASSTGGTNEQFF
>TRBJ1-2|.|TRBV29-1|.
TGCAGCGGCGGAGACACGGGGAGTGTTCCCTTTTATGGCTACACCTTC
CSGGDTGSVPFYGYTF
>TRBJ1-4|.|TRBV6-5|.
TGTGCCAGCAGTTACAGGGGTGCAACTAATGAAAAACTGTTTTTT
CASSYRGATNEKLFF
>TRBJ2-7|.|TRBV5-4|TRBD1
TGTGCCAGCAGCTTGGTCGGGACAGGGGGCTTGCGGGAGCAGTACTTC
CASSLVGTGGLREQYF
>TRBJ1-4|few|TRBV2|TRBD1
TGTGCCAGCAGTGAGGCTGGAAGGACAGGGGTATATGAAAAACTGTTTTTT
CASSEAGRTGVYEKLFF
>TRBJ1-1|.|TRBV28|.
TGTGCCAGCAGTTTATCTGGGGGCCCGTCAGCTTTCTTT
CASSLSGGPSAFF
>TRBJ2-3|.|TRBV5-4|.
TGTGCCAGCAGCTCCTCAAGAGCGTTGGATACGCAGTATTTT
CASSSSRALDTQYF
>TRBJ1-2|.|TRBV9|.
TGTGCCAGCAGCCCGACCTCAGGGAACTATGGCTACACCTTC
CASSPTSGNYGYTF
>TRBJ1-1|.|TRBV27|TRBD1
TGTGCCAGCAGTAACACGGGACAGGGGGCATCAGAAGCTTTCTTT
CASSNTGQGASEAFF
>TRBJ1-1|.|TRBV27|.
TGTGCCAGCAGTTTATCGTATACGGGTACCACTGAAGCTTTCTTT
CASSLSYTGTTEAFF
>TRBJ2-4|.|TRBV7-9|.
TGTGCCAGCAGCTTGTCGGGGTCCAAAAACATTCAGTACTTC
CASSLSGSKNIQYF
>TRBJ2-7|once|TRBV28|.
TGTGCCAGCGGACCGGGACATACAGACGAGCAGTACTTC
CASGPGHTDEQYF
>TRBJ2-6|once|TRBV7-2|.
TGTGCCAGCAGCCTCGTGAGCGGGGCCAACGTCCTGACTTTC
CASSLVSGANVLTF
>TRBJ1-1|.|TRBV7-3|.
TGTGCCAGCAGCTCCCCCCGGGTGGCGAAAACGAACACTGAAGCTTTCTTT
CASSSPRVAKTNTEAFF
>TRBJ2-7|.|TRBV7-9|.
TGTGCCAGCAGCCCCGGGGTATCCGCGGTCTACGAGCAGTACTTC
CASSPGVSAVYEQYF
>TRBJ2-7|.|TRBV6-5|.
TGTGCCAGCTTGGACAGAGCTGTAACCTACGAGCAGTACTTC
CASLDRAVTYEQYF
>TRBJ2-3|.|TRBV9|TRBD1
TGTGCCAGCAGCGTAGCAGGGGGTAGCAGTGTTGTTGATACGCAGTATTTT
CASSVAGGSSVVDTQYF
>TRBJ1-2|.|TRBV5-1|.
TGCGCCAGCAGCTTGGGGGCTCAAACTAACTATGGCTACACCTTC
CASSLGAQTNYGYTF
>TRBJ1-2|.|TRBV9|TRBD1
TGTGCCAGCAGGACAGGGGCTACTTATGGCTACACCTTC
CASRTGATYGYTF
>TRBJ2-2|.|TRBV27|TRBD2
TGTGCCAGCAGTTTAGCTAGCGGGAGAACCGGGGAGCTGTTTTTT
CASSLASGRTGELFF
>TRBJ1-2|.|TRBV6-5|TRBD1
TGTGCCAGCAGCCAGGGACAGGTTATCAATGATGGCTACACCTTC
CASSQGQVINDGYTF
>TRBJ2-3|.|TRBV11-3|.
TGTGCCAGCAACTATCCGACAGCAGAGTTTCCCACAGATACGCAGTATTTT
CASNYPTAEFPTDTQYF
>TRBJ1-6|.|TRBV29-1|.
TGCAGCGTTGAAGATTCAGGGGACGCTGGCTCACCCCTCCAATTT
CSVEDSGDAGSPLQF
>TRBJ2-1|.|TRBV11-1|TRBD2
TGTGCCAGCAGCTTAAGGACTAGCGGGAGAGGCAATGAGCAGTTCTTC
CASSLRTSGRGNEQFF